Listed below are T cell receptor beta chains from one sample, sequenced in a study of blood T cell repertoires in COVID-19. Here immunoSEQ multiplex PCR was the method, and the copy in TCRdb shows in-frame clones only, minus some. The sample contains 120,000 or so clones, roughly four fifths of which appear only once. The sample taken for sequencing was peripheral blood. All receptors come from a man aged 60-69 years with acute or convalescent COVID-19. The CDR3 runs from the conserved cysteine through the conserved F or W. A D gene is named only where the DNA matches it firmly. Clone sizes are given selectively: once, few, many, or a class where the clone is expanded.

TRBV18,NA,NA,TRBJ2-3,13,TGTGCCACCGGGGAAAGAAACACAGATACGCAGTATTTT,CATGERNTDTQYF
TRBV4-1,NA,NA,TRBJ2-1,15,TGCGCCAGCAGCCTAGACCCCGGCGGGTACAATGAGCAGTTCTTC,CASSLDPGGYNEQFF
TRBV5-6,NA,NA,TRBJ1-5,14,TGTGCCAGCAGCCTGTGGACAGTCAATCAGCCCCAGCATTTT,CASSLWTVNQPQHF
TRBV5-1,TRBD2,NA,TRBJ2-1,15,TGCGCCAGCAGCCCACAACTGACTAGCGTAGGTGAGCAGTTCTTC,CASSPQLTSVGEQFF
TRBV7-8,TRBD2,NA,TRBJ2-1,15,TGTGCCAGCAGTAGCGGGAGAATTGGGGACAATGAGCAGTTCTTC,CASSSGRIGDNEQFF
TRBV5-1,TRBD1,NA,TRBJ2-2,14,TGCGCCAGCAGCGCAGGGACAGGGCCCGGGGAGCTGTTTTTT,CASSAGTGPGELFF
TRBV2,TRBD1,NA,TRBJ2-7,13,TGTGCCAGGGGGGCAGGGGGCGTGGACGAGCAGTACTTC,CARGAGGVDEQYF
TRBV6-6,TRBD1,few,TRBJ1-2,12,TGTGCCACCTATCCGGGACAGGGACGCTACACCTTC,CATYPGQGRYTF
TRBV21-1,NA,NA,TRBJ1-6,19,TGTGCCAGCAGCAAAGCAGGCTTGGACTTGAGCTCCTATAATTCACCCCTCCACTTT,CASSKAGLDLSSYNSPLHF
TRBV5-1,NA,NA,TRBJ2-5,13,TGCGCCAGCAGCTTACCGGAGGCGGGGACCCAGTACTTC,CASSLPEAGTQYF
TRBV5-1,TRBD1,NA,TRBJ2-7,14,TGCGCCAGCAGCTTACTGACAGGGCCCTACGAGCAGTACTTC,CASSLLTGPYEQYF
TRBV5-8,TRBD1,NA,TRBJ2-7,17,TGTGCCAGCAGCTTGGATGTAGGGGGCGCAGGAGACTACGAGCAGTACTTC,CASSLDVGGAGDYEQYF
TRBV19,TRBD1,NA,TRBJ1-2,12,TGTGCCAGTAGTAGACAGGGATATGGCTACACCTTC,CASSRQGYGYTF
TRBV27,NA,few,TRBJ2-7,16,TGTGCCAGCAGTTCACTCTCGCGGACTGGGTCCTACGAGCAGTACTTC,CASSSLSRTGSYEQYF
TRBV6-6,TRBD1,NA,TRBJ2-7,15,TGTGCCAGCAGTTTTGGGGACAGGGGAATCAACGAGCAGTACTTC,CASSFGDRGINEQYF
TRBV5-4,TRBD2,NA,TRBJ2-7,14,TGTGCCAGCAGCTTGGGACTAGCGGGGAGCGAGCAGTACTTC,CASSLGLAGSEQYF
TRBV5-3,TRBD2,NA,TRBJ2-1,16,TGTGCCAGAAAGCTAGCGGGACCCCCGGGGTACAATGAGCAGTTCTTC,CARKLAGPPGYNEQFF
TRBV5-1,NA,NA,TRBJ2-1,12,TGCGCCAGCTTCCGACAGCCATGGGAGCAGTTCTTC,CASFRQPWEQFF
TRBV7-9,NA,NA,TRBJ1-2,16,TGTGCCAGCAGCTTTGGGGCCCCGGGTGTTAAGGGTGGCTACACCTTC,CASSFGAPGVKGGYTF
TRBV5-1,TRBD1,NA,TRBJ1-1,14,TGCGCCAGCAGCCAACAGGGGTTTGGGACTGAAGCTTTCTTT,CASSQQGFGTEAFF
TRBV3-1/TRBV3-2,NA,NA,TRBJ1-2,15,TGTGCCAGCTCCGGTGCGGGCCGCCCTAACTATGGCTACACCTTC,CASSGAGRPNYGYTF
TRBV10-3,NA,NA,TRBJ1-1,13,TGTGCCATTGAGCGGACGGTGAACACTGAAGCTTTCTTT,CAIERTVNTEAFF